Listed here is a single T cell receptor (beta chain). TCRdb processed the 5' RACE reads anew with MiXCR; each CDR3 protein has one entry. The table records roughly 68,000 distinct CDR3 sequences, about 19% of them present only once. The CDR3 has 14 residues. Germline V gene lookup returns CDR1 DFQATT and CDR2 SNEGSKA (reference sequence). V dropped 0 bases and J dropped 3 bases, with 9 bases sitting between them. This sample is part of a study of HIV-infected patients and healthy controls. The chain carries TRBV20-1 and TRBJ1-3; D is undetermined. This TCR was sampled from a human donor in good health. Source material: CD4+ T cells from blood. The CDR3 DNA reads TGCAGTGCTAGAGATGACTTGGTTGGAAACACCATATATTTT. Encoded protein: CSARDDLVGNTIYF.